These T cell receptor beta chains were read from a single sample in a study of shared clonotypes between healthy human individuals. Sequencing was performed with immunoSEQ multiplex PCR; in TCRdb, only in-frame clones are kept and a portion is missing. The sample has about 980,000 clones, roughly 72% seen once. The sequenced material came from memory CD4+ T cells sorted from blood. The source of these receptors is a man in his late teens or twenties in good health. The CDR3 runs from the conserved cysteine through the conserved F or W. A D gene is named only where the DNA matches it firmly. Clone size is stated in some rows and not others, as once, few, many or a class when expanded.

clone_size j_call v_call d_call cdr3_aa cdr3_nt
once TRBJ2-5 TRBV30 - CAWSVRGETQYF TGTGCCTGGAGTGTTCGGGGGGAGACCCAGTACTTC
- TRBJ2-7 TRBV28 TRBD2 CASVAGSTYEQYF TGTGCCAGCGTAGCGGGGTCAACCTACGAGCAGTACTTC
few TRBJ1-6 TRBV15 - CATSRDLNSPLHF TGTGCCACCAGCAGAGACCTTAATTCACCCCTCCACTTT
- TRBJ1-2 TRBV5-1 TRBD1 CASSQNTGGAYGYTF TGCGCCAGCAGCCAAAACACAGGGGGCGCCTATGGCTACACCTTC
- TRBJ2-2 TRBV18 - CASLGSGNTGELFF TGTGCCAGCTTGGGGAGCGGCAACACCGGGGAGCTGTTTTTT
- TRBJ2-1 TRBV6-1 TRBD1 CALGDRPFDEQFF TGTGCCTTGGGGGACAGACCGTTCGATGAGCAGTTCTTC
- TRBJ1-5 TRBV19 - CASSMGVVGGQPQHF TGTGCCAGTAGTATGGGTGTGGTAGGCGGTCAGCCCCAGCATTTT
- TRBJ2-7 TRBV18 - CASSPGFKAYEQYF TGTGCCAGCTCACCAGGGTTCAAGGCCTACGAGCAGTACTTC
many TRBJ2-5 TRBV9 - CASSGRGEETQYF TGTGCCAGCAGCGGAAGGGGGGAAGAGACCCAGTACTTC
- TRBJ2-3 TRBV2 - CASSDPSGRNTQYF TGTGCCAGCAGTGACCCCAGCGGTAGGAATACGCAGTATTTT
- TRBJ2-4 TRBV28 - CASGLAAKNIQYF TGTGCCAGCGGCTTAGCGGCCAAAAACATTCAGTACTTC
once TRBJ2-2 TRBV21-1 - CASSKALGTSGSMGELFF TGTGCCAGCAGCAAAGCGCTGGGGACTAGCGGGAGTATGGGGGAGCTGTTTTTT
- TRBJ2-1 TRBV6-5 - CASSYQLGGRAQFF TGTGCCAGCAGTTACCAGCTAGGGGGGAGGGCCCAGTTCTTC
- TRBJ2-7 TRBV7-8 TRBD2 CASSPPGLAREQYF TGTGCCAGCAGCCCTCCGGGACTAGCTCGCGAGCAGTACTTC
- TRBJ2-4 TRBV5-8 TRBD2 CASSDQAGAVNIQYF TGTGCCAGCAGCGACCAAGCGGGGGCCGTAAACATTCAGTACTTC
- TRBJ2-7 TRBV7-2 - CASSLDFSEQYF TGTGCCAGCAGCTTAGATTTTAGTGAGCAGTACTTC
few TRBJ1-6 TRBV10-3 - CAISAGASNSPLHF TGTGCCATCAGTGCAGGGGCCAGTAATTCACCCCTCCACTTT
- TRBJ1-1 TRBV6-4 - CASSDSAGLEAFF TGTGCCAGCAGTGACTCGGCAGGGCTTGAAGCTTTCTTT
- TRBJ1-5 TRBV2 - CASTRYQGKGQPQHF TGTGCCAGCACCCGCTACCAGGGCAAGGGTCAGCCCCAGCATTTT
few TRBJ2-2 TRBV5-1 - CASSGQGLRTGELFF TGCGCCAGCAGCGGCCAGGGACTTAGGACCGGGGAGCTGTTTTTT
many TRBJ2-1 TRBV5-4 TRBD2 CASSPGLVIYEQFF TGTGCCAGCAGTCCGGGACTAGTGATCTATGAGCAGTTCTTC
- TRBJ2-2 TRBV5-4 - CASSAAPNRAPTGELFF TGTGCCAGCAGCGCGGCCCCCAACAGGGCCCCCACCGGGGAGCTGTTTTTT
- TRBJ2-7 TRBV6-5 - CASSKGAAREQYF TGTGCCAGCAGTAAGGGAGCGGCGCGAGAGCAGTACTTC
- TRBJ1-4 TRBV10-3 - CAISLSRGAGEKLFF TGTGCCATCAGTTTGAGTCGGGGGGCAGGTGAAAAACTGTTTTTT
- TRBJ1-1 TRBV11-2 TRBD1 CASSSRQGNTEAFF TGTGCCAGCAGCTCAAGACAGGGGAACACTGAAGCTTTCTTT
- TRBJ2-7 TRBV11-2 - CASSLDQAQIYEQYF TGTGCCAGCAGCTTAGATCAGGCACAAATCTACGAGCAGTACTTC
- TRBJ2-7 TRBV5-6 TRBD2 CASSLGTSGRKQYF TGTGCCAGCAGCTTAGGGACTAGCGGGAGAAAGCAGTACTTC
once TRBJ1-6 TRBV6-1 - CASTEWGGTYFF TGTGCCAGCACCGAATGGGGTGGGACCTACTTCTTT
- TRBJ2-7 TRBV4-1 - CASSQGTTASSYEQYF TGCGCCAGCAGCCAAGGAACTACCGCTAGCTCCTACGAGCAGTACTTC
- TRBJ2-4 TRBV18 TRBD1 CASSPQTGNDIQYF TGTGCCAGCTCACCCCAGACAGGGAATGACATTCAGTACTTC
- TRBJ2-7 TRBV7-3 - CASSPNRQSTPYEQYF TGTGCCAGCAGCCCGAACCGACAATCAACTCCCTACGAGCAGTACTTC
few TRBJ2-2 TRBV5-4 - CASSLDRVTGELFF TGTGCCAGCAGCTTGGACAGGGTCACCGGGGAGCTGTTTTTT
- TRBJ2-3 TRBV11-2 - CASSSQPATDTQYF TGTGCCAGCAGCTCGCAACCAGCCACAGATACGCAGTATTTT
- TRBJ1-5 TRBV5-4 - CASSFSFTRSYSNQPQHF TGTGCCAGCAGCTTCTCTTTTACCCGATCTTATAGCAATCAGCCCCAGCATTTT
- TRBJ2-7 TRBV5-1 - CASSLASGPSYEQYF TGCGCCAGCAGCTTGGCCTCGGGACCCTCCTACGAGCAGTACTTC
- TRBJ2-7 TRBV9 - CASSVELWGAQYF TGTGCCAGCAGCGTTGAACTATGGGGGGCCCAGTACTTC
- TRBJ2-7 TRBV9 TRBD2 CASSVERTGRLAGVCEQYF TGTGCCAGCAGCGTAGAAAGGACAGGGAGACTAGCGGGGGTGTGCGAGCAGTACTTC
- TRBJ2-3 TRBV5-6 - CASSRPIRGDTQYF TGTGCCAGCAGCCGACCCATCCGGGGAGATACGCAGTATTTT
- TRBJ1-2 TRBV30 - CAWRTAYGYTF TGTGCCTGGAGGACAGCCTATGGCTACACCTTC
- TRBJ2-5 TRBV5-1 TRBD1 CASSLAQGLQETQYF TGCGCCAGCAGCTTGGCACAGGGGTTACAAGAGACCCAGTACTTC
- TRBJ1-2 TRBV5-6 - CASSLGTQIYGYTF TGTGCCAGCAGCTTGGGGACTCAAATCTATGGCTACACCTTC
- TRBJ2-5 TRBV11-3 TRBD1 CASSLEGQGQETQYF TGTGCCAGCAGCTTAGAGGGACAGGGCCAAGAGACCCAGTACTTC
- TRBJ1-4 TRBV15 - CATSSVSGGFNEKLFF TGTGCCACCAGCAGTGTCAGTGGGGGGTTCAATGAAAAACTGTTTTTT
- TRBJ2-3 TRBV10-3 TRBD2 CAIRTSGSVTDTQYF TGTGCCATCAGGACTAGCGGGAGCGTCACAGATACGCAGTATTTT
few TRBJ2-5 TRBV9 TRBD2 CASSPIAGIQETQYF TGTGCCAGCAGCCCGATAGCGGGGATACAAGAGACCCAGTACTTC
- TRBJ1-1 TRBV5-6 - CASSLRPGTTMNTEAFF TGTGCCAGCAGCTTGCGGCCGGGAACAACCATGAACACTGAAGCTTTCTTT
- TRBJ2-2 TRBV6-1 - CASSGGAGTGELFF TGTGCCAGCAGTGGTGGGGCTGGCACCGGGGAGCTGTTTTTT
- TRBJ2-6 TRBV5-1 - CASTYYSGANVLTF TGCGCCAGCACCTATTATTCAGGGGCCAACGTCCTGACTTTC
few TRBJ1-2 TRBV9 - CASSDFPSYGYTF TGTGCCAGCAGCGATTTTCCCTCCTATGGCTACACCTTC
- TRBJ2-7 TRBV9 TRBD2 CASSVSSGSSYEQYF TGTGCCAGCAGCGTATCTAGCGGGAGCTCCTACGAGCAGTACTTC
- TRBJ1-3 TRBV5-4 - CASSFLSDTIYF TGTGCCAGCAGCTTTTTAAGTGACACCATATATTTT
few TRBJ2-1 TRBV28 - CASSFEGSYNEQFF TGTGCCAGCAGTTTCGAGGGCTCCTACAATGAGCAGTTCTTC
- TRBJ1-5 TRBV5-6 TRBD1 CASSYREQGLRNQPQHF TGTGCCAGCAGCTATCGTGAACAGGGGTTACGGAATCAGCCCCAGCATTTT
- TRBJ2-4 TRBV29-1 - CSVSGGDRDQYF TGCAGCGTTTCCGGGGGGGACAGGGATCAGTACTTC
once TRBJ2-1 TRBV20-1 - CSAYPRGEQFF TGCAGTGCTTATCCGCGGGGCGAGCAGTTCTTC
- TRBJ1-1 TRBV7-2 - CASSRLQGQSTEAFF TGTGCCAGCAGCCGCCTCCAGGGGCAGTCCACTGAAGCTTTCTTT
- TRBJ1-2 TRBV4-1 - CASSQESSQGPNYGYTF TGCGCCAGCAGCCAAGAATCGTCCCAGGGACCTAACTATGGCTACACCTTC
- TRBJ2-7 TRBV27 - CASSLGGTASYEQYF TGTGCCAGCAGTCTAGGGGGGACGGCGTCCTACGAGCAGTACTTC
- TRBJ1-6 TRBV6-5 - CASRGPRGNNSPLHF TGTGCCAGCAGAGGGCCCCGGGGCAATAATTCACCCCTCCACTTT
once TRBJ2-5 TRBV6-1 TRBD1 CASSYRGLGETQYF TGTGCCAGCAGCTACAGGGGGCTCGGAGAGACCCAGTACTTC